What follows describes a single T cell receptor beta chain. What it recognizes is unknown. Donors were Caucasian adults residing in Nashville, Tennessee, USA. Sequencing was performed with immunoSEQ multiplex PCR; in TCRdb, only in-frame clones are kept and a portion is missing. The table lists around 2.3 million clones, around 95% of them singletons. This entry belongs to a study of shared clonotypes between healthy human individuals. Study-wide results and limits: Investigators collected only blood, and repertoires in tissues likely differ. Lower generation probabilities were found for non-shared clonotypes than for those shared by all four donors.

The V segment lost 4 bases and the J segment 5 bases; nucleotides outside the gene matches: 5. CDR3 length equals 14 residues. Germline assignment: CDR1 MDHEN and CDR2 SYDVKM. The chain employs TRBV28 and TRBJ1-2; TRBD1 aligns across 9 bases. The receptor comes from a man aged 18-30 years in good health. The specimen was naive CD4+ T cells sorted from blood. Subset defined: CD45RA+ positively selected. CDR3 DNA sequence: TGTGCCAGCAGTTGGAGCGGACAGGGGTATGGCTACACCTTC. It yields the protein CASSWSGQGYGYTF.